Here is one T cell receptor (beta chain) with its context. This sample was included in a study of blood T cell repertoires in COVID-19. Sequencing used immunoSEQ multiplex PCR; TCRdb keeps in-frame clones, though not all of them. The sample lists 350,000 to 450,000 clones, approximately 87% occurring once. The clonotype comes from a woman aged 55-70 years with COVID-19, enrolled during active disease. Sequenced material: peripheral blood.

CDR3 bases: TGTGCCAGCAGAGACCCGGGACAGTTCTATGCAACTAATGAAAAACTGTTTTTT. This codes for CASRDPGQFYATNEKLFF. The V call is TRBV28, the J call TRBJ1-4; 7 bases align to TRBD1. The CDR3 spans 18 residues. The junction had 13 bases not matched to a gene; V was cut back by 6 bases and J by 0 bases. CDR1 and CDR2 from the germline V gene are MDHEN and SYDVKM. The full variable domain, with the rest looked up from reference TRBV28 and TRBJ1-4, is DVKVTQSSRYLVKRTGEKVFLECVQDMDHENMFWYRQDPGLGLRLIYFSYDVKMKEKGDIPEGYSVSREKKERFSLILESASTNQTSMYLCASRDPGQFYATNEKLFFGSGTQLSVL.